In its sample, the clone carrying this T cell receptor beta chain was seen a few times. Its antigen remains unknown. The record originates from a study of T-cell memory formation after mild COVID-19. Researchers used 5'RACE with constant-segment primers to make TCR alpha and TCR beta cDNA libraries that carry sample barcodes and UMIs. MiXCR, applied by TCRdb to the 5' RACE reads, yields one record per CDR3 protein. The sample holds 450,000 to 650,000 distinct CDR3 sequences, less than 25% seen once. Study outcomes and limitations: Clones which contracted sat mainly in CM and EM if CD4+, and in EMRA if CD8+. Day 15 to 85 contracting clones showed balanced CD4/CD8; day 15 to 37 expanders favored CD4+.

Sequencing was carried out using PBMCs or a T cell subset sorted from them (not recorded which). This TCR derives from an adult woman who had mild COVID-19 (a few samples of this study predate the infection). Cell type and time point are not known.

CDR3: CASSFSQTYEQYF. Here the CDR3 DNA reads TGTGCCAGCAGTTTCTCACAGACCTACGAGCAGTACTTC. The V gene is TRBV27, the J gene TRBJ2-7; D remains unclear. Trimming stripped 3 bases from V and 2 bases from J, with 8 bases between. Germline loops: CDR1 MNHEY, CDR2 SMNVEV (reference sequence). The CDR3 runs to 13 residues.